This T cell receptor (beta chain) was captured in a study of blood T cell repertoires in COVID-19 (TCRdb year 2020). For the study in its entirety: Samples from collaborators originated in the United States, Italy and Spain and spanned both the acute and convalescent phases of COVID-19. The prospective study material was composed of cDNA or gDNA derived from T cells, B-cell-depleted T cells, or PBMCs. The dataset comprised deeply sampled blood TCRbeta repertoires from subjects exposed to, actively infected with, or recovered from COVID-19. A freely available public database, intended as a resource for researchers studying the immune response to SARS-CoV-2, is where the repertoires were released. Samples were obtained from the ongoing ImmuneRACE study (first 160 participants) and from some 1,300 subjects provided by 6 global collaborators. A de-identified subject ID, COVID-19 status, age in years and sex were almost always included in the sample metadata. Where available, HLA class I and class II types were obtained from metadata supplied by the sample provider rather than from assay-based typing. What the study reported, not specific to this receptor: The quantity of clinical and demographic metadata differed by source and by participant and was supplied without curation.

In the case of this clone: Its specific antigen is unknown. No much larger clonotype is one base removed from it; base qualities were not supplied.

TCRbeta CDR3 regions were amplified from genomic DNA using the immunoSEQ Assay, a bias-controlled multiplex PCR. In the source study's methods: Nucleated cell counts per sample were estimated from amplification of reference gene primers within the assay. Sequence reads were collapsed and filtered to measure the absolute abundance of every unique TCRbeta CDR3 rearrangement. For each sample, productive Simpson clonality was calculated as the square root of Simpson's diversity index over productive rearrangements. What TCRdb holds here is the immuneACCESS table cut down to in-frame rearrangements. Part of the clones is not present; checked against another copy, under half of the missing clones reflect an unresolved V gene, and the others are unexplained. V and J calls and clone size are as listed in that table; D and trimming were resolved from the DNA. In all, the sample holds 100,000 to 150,000 clones, and over 70% of those were seen once. In total, the top ten clones hold over 5% of the sample.

The CDR3, cysteine through phenylalanine, is 16 amino acids long. The only DNA kept is the CDR3, 48 bases in frame from the first base. CDR1 and CDR2 (MNHNY, SVGAGI) derive from the germline V gene (reference sequence). Here V drops 5 bases and J drops 8 bases, and the junction holds 14 bases not matched to any gene. Collaborating institutions collected whole blood in K2EDTA tubes following their own protocols. For TCRbeta analysis, collaborators shipped samples as frozen whole blood, isolated PBMCs, or DNA extracted from either of those sample types. This TCR was recovered from a man older than 75 with active or convalescent COVID-19. Source material: peripheral blood. The chain is encoded by TRBV6-6 joined to TRBJ1-2, and TRBD1 aligns with 10 junction nucleotides. CDR3 region: CASSGTGAEFDSGYTF. The sequenced DNA is TGTGCCAGCAGTGGGACAGGGGCAGAATTTGATTCGGGCTACACCTTC.